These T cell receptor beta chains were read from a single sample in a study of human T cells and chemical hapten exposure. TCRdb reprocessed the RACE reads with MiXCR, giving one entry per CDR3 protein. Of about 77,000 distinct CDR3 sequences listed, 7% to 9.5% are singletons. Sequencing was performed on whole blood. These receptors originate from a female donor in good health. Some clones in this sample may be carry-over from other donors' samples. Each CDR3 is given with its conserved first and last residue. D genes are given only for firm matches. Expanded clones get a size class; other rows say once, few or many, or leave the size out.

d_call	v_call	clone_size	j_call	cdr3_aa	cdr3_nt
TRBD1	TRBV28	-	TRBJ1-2	CASSLDSGTGQVGYTF	TGTGCCAGCAGTTTGGATTCCGGGACAGGGCAGGTTGGCTACACCTTC
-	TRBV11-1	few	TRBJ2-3	CASSLAFATNTQYF	TGTGCCAGCAGCTTAGCGTTTGCCACCAATACGCAGTATTTT
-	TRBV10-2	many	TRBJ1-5	CASSEFRGAALNQPQHF	TGCGCCAGCAGTGAGTTTAGGGGGGCGGCCCTAAATCAGCCCCAGCATTTT
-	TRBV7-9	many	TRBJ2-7	CASSPPDYYEQYF	TGTGCCAGCAGCCCTCCCGACTACTACGAGCAGTACTTC
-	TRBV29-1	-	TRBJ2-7	CSVEVLAGEQYF	TGCAGCGTTGAAGTTCTCGCGGGCGAGCAGTACTTC
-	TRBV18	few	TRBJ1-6	CASSLVGGGEYNSPLHF	TGTGCCAGCTCACTGGTCGGAGGAGGGGAATATAATTCACCCCTCCACTTT
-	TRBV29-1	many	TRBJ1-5	CSVENEGQPQHF	TGCAGCGTTGAGAACGAAGGACAGCCCCAGCATTTT
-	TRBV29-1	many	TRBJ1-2	CSVAAQVADGYTF	TGCAGCGTTGCGGCCCAGGTGGCGGATGGCTACACCTTC
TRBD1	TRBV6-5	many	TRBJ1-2	CASSYGATGYDGYTF	TGTGCCAGCAGTTACGGGGCGACAGGGTACGATGGCTACACCTTC
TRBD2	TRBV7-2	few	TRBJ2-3	CASSSLAGGPSTQYF	TGTGCCAGCAGCTCACTAGCGGGGGGGCCGAGTACGCAGTATTTT
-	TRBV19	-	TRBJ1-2	CASSNRAGLGYTF	TGTGCCAGTAGTAACAGGGCCGGACTCGGCTACACCTTC
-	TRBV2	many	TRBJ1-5	CASTIESQPQHF	TGTGCCAGCACAATTGAATCTCAGCCCCAGCATTTT
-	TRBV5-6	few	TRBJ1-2	CASSRQPYGYTF	TGTGCCAGCAGCAGGCAGCCCTATGGCTACACCTTC
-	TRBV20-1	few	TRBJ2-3	CSAYRPGVTDTQYF	TGCAGTGCCTATCGGCCAGGGGTGACAGATACGCAGTATTTT
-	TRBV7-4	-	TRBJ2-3	CASSLFSGPDTQYF	TGTGCCAGCAGCCTATTTAGTGGCCCAGATACGCAGTATTTT
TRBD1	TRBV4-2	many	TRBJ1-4	CASSQTGQGLGEKLFF	TGTGCCAGCAGCCAAACCGGACAGGGGCTGGGTGAAAAACTGTTTTTT
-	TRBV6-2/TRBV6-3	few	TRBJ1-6	CASSYSRGPTDSPLHF	TGTGCCAGCAGTTACTCCCGGGGCCCGACGGATTCACCCCTCCACTTT
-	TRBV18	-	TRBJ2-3	CASSPAWEDTQYF	TGTGCCAGCTCACCAGCGTGGGAAGATACGCAGTATTTT
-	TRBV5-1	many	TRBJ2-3	CASSRDTDTQYF	TGCGCCAGCAGCAGAGACACAGATACGCAGTATTTT
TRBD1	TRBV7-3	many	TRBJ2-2	CASSLKPGTATGELFF	TGTGCCAGCAGCTTAAAGCCAGGGACAGCCACCGGGGAGCTGTTTTTT
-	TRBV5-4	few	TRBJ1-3	CASSSPGVLGNTIYF	TGTGCCAGCAGCTCCCCCGGCGTACTTGGAAACACCATATATTTT
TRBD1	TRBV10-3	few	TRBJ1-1	CAIRGTGENTEAFF	TGTGCCATCAGGGGGACAGGGGAGAACACTGAAGCTTTCTTT
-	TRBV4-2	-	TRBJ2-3	CASRSEDSSADTQYF	TGTGCCAGCAGATCTGAGGACAGTTCGGCAGATACGCAGTATTTT
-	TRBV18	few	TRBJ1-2	CASSPDRRNYGYTF	TGTGCCAGCTCACCCGACAGACGGAACTATGGCTACACCTTC
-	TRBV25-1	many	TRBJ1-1	CASSESPGARLEAFF	TGTGCCAGCAGTGAATCCCCCGGGGCCAGACTTGAAGCTTTCTTT
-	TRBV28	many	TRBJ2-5	CASTNSGTKRETQYF	TGTGCCAGCACCAACTCCGGGACGAAAAGAGAGACCCAGTACTTC
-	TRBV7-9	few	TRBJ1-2	CASSPPGKIYGYTF	TGTGCCAGCAGCCCCCCCGGAAAAATCTATGGCTACACCTTC
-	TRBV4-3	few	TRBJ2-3	CASSQDRFGSTDTQYF	TGCGCCAGCAGCCAAGATCGATTTGGAAGCACAGATACGCAGTATTTT
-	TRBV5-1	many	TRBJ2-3	CASSLGTAGADTQYF	TGCGCCAGCAGCTTGGGGACAGCTGGGGCAGATACGCAGTATTTT
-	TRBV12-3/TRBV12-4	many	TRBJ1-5	CASTILGQPQHF	TGTGCCAGCACCATCCTGGGCCAGCCCCAGCATTTT
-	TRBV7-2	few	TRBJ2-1	CASSDTGASYNEQFF	TGTGCCAGCAGCGACACGGGGGCCTCCTACAATGAGCAGTTCTTC
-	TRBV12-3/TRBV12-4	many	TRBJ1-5	CASSSNLGTSSNQPQHF	TGTGCCAGCAGTTCTAATCTAGGGACGTCTAGCAATCAGCCCCAGCATTTT
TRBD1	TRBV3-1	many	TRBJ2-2	CASSHADRGRRTGELFF	TGTGCCAGCAGCCATGCGGACAGGGGGCGACGGACCGGGGAGCTGTTTTTT
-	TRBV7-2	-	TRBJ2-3	CASSFIQVASTDTQYF	TGTGCCAGCAGCTTTATTCAGGTCGCCAGCACAGATACGCAGTATTTT
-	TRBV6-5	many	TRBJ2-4	CASRLRQNAKNIQYF	TGTGCCAGCAGACTTAGACAGAACGCCAAAAACATTCAGTACTTC
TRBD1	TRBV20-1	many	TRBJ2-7	CSAKGQGFLVLNEQYF	TGCAGTGCCAAGGGACAGGGATTTTTGGTCCTGAACGAGCAGTACTTC
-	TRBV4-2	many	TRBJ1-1	CASSQEEGSEAFF	TGTGCCAGCAGCCAAGAGGAAGGGAGTGAAGCTTTCTTT
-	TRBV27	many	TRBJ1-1	CASKRNTEAFF	TGTGCCAGCAAAAGAAACACTGAAGCTTTCTTT
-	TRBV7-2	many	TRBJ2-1	CASSLVSTGARNEQFF	TGTGCCAGCAGCTTAGTGAGCACTGGGGCCCGCAATGAGCAGTTCTTC
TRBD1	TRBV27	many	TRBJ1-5	CASRDRGYNQPQHF	TGTGCCAGCAGAGACAGGGGTTACAATCAGCCCCAGCATTTT
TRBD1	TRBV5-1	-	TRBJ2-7	CASRWASGGSYEQYF	TGCGCCAGCAGATGGGCGTCAGGGGGATCCTACGAGCAGTACTTC
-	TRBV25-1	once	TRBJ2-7	CASSADRGTSSYEQYF	TGTGCCAGCAGTGCCGACCGGGGAACAAGCTCCTACGAGCAGTACTTC